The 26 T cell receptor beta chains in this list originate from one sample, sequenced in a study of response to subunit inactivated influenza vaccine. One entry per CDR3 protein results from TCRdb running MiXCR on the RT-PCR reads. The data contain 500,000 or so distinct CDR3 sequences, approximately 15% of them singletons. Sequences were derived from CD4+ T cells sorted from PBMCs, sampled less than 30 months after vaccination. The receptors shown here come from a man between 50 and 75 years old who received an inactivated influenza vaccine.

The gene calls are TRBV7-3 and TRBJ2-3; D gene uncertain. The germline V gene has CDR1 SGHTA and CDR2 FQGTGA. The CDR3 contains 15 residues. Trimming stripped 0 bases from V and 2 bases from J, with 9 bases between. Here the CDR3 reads CASSLTGIDTDTQYF. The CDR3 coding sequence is TGTGCCAGCAGCTTAACGGGAATAGACACAGATACGCAGTATTTT.

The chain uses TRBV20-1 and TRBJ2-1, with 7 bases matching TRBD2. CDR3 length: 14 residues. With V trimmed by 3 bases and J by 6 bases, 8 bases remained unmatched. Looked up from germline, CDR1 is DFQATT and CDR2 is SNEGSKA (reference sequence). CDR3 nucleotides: TGCAGTGCTAGGGACACGGGGGGACCCAATGAGCAGTTCTTC. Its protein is CSARDTGGPNEQFF.

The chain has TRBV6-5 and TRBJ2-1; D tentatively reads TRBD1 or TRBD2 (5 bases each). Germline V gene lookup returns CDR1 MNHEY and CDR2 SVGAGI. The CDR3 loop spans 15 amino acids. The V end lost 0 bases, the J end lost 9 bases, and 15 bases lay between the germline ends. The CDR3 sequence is CASSYSNIRGGEQFF. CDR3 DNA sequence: TGTGCCAGCAGTTACTCGAATATTCGGGGCGGTGAGCAGTTCTTC.

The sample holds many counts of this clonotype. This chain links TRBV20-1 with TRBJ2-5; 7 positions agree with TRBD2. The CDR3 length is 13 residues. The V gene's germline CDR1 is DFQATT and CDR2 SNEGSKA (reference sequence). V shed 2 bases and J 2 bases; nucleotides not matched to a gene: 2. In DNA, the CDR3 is TGCAGTGCTAGACTAGCGGAACAAGAGACCCAGTACTTC. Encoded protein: CSARLAEQETQYF.

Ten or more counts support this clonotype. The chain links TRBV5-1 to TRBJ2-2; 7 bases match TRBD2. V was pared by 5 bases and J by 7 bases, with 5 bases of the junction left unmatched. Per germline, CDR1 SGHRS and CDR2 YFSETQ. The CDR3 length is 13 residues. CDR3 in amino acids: CASRERDGGELFF. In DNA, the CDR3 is TGCGCCAGCAGGGAGCGGGACGGCGGGGAGCTGTTTTTT. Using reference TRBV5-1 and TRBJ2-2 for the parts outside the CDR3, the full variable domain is KAGVTQTPRYLIKTRGQQVTLSCSPISGHRSVSWYQQTPGQGLQFLFEYFSETQRNKGNFPGRFSGRQFSNSRSEMNVSTLELGDSALYLCASRERDGGELFFGEGSRLTVL.

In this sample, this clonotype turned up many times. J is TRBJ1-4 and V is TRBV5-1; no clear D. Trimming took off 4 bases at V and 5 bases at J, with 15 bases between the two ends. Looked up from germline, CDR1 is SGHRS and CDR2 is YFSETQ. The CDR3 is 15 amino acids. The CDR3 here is CASSAEGSRNEKLFF. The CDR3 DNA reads TGCGCCAGCAGCGCAGAAGGCAGCCGGAATGAAAAACTGTTTTTT.

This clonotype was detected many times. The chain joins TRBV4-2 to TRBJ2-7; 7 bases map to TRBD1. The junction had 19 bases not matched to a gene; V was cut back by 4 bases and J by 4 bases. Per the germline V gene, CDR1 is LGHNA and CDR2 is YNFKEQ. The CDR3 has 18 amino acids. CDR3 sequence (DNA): TGTGCCAGCAGCCGAGACCTTAGTAGGACAGGCCTCCCTTACGAGCAGTACTTC. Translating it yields CASSRDLSRTGLPYEQYF.

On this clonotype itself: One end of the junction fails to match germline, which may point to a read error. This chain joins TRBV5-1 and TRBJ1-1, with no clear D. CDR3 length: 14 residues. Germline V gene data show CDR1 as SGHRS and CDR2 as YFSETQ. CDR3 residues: CACSTQTTNTEAFF. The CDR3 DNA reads TGCGCCTGCAGCACCCAGACAACGAACACTGAAGCTTTCTTT.

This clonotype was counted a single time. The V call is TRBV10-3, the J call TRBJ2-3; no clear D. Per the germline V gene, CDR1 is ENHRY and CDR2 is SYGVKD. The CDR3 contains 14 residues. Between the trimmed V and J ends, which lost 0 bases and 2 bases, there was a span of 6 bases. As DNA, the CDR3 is TGTGCCATCAGTGAGTCGTGGTCCACAGATACGCAGTATTTT. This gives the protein CAISESWSTDTQYF.

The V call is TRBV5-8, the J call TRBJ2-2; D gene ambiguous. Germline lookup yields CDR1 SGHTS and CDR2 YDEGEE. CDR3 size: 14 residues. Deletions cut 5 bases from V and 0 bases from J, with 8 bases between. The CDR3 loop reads CASSGRTNTGELFF. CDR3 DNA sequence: TGTGCCAGCAGTGGACGGACGAACACCGGGGAGCTGTTTTTT.

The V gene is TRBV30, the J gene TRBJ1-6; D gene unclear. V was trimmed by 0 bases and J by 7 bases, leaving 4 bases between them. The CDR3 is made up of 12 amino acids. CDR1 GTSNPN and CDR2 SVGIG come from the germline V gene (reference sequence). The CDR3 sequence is CAWSVNNSPLHF. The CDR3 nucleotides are TGTGCCTGGAGTGTGAACAATTCACCCCTCCACTTT.

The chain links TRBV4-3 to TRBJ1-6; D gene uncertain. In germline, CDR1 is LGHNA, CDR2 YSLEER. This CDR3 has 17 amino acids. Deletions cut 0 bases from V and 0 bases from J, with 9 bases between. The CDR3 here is CASSQEIGSSYNSPLHF. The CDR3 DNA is TGCGCCAGCAGCCAAGAGATTGGGAGCTCCTATAATTCACCCCTCCACTTT.

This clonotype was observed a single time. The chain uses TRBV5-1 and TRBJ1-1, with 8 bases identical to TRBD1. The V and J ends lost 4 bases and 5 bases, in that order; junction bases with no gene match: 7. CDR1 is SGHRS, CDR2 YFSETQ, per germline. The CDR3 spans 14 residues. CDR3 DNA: TGCGCCAGCAGCACTTACAGGGGGGGTACTGAAGCTTTCTTT. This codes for CASSTYRGGTEAFF.

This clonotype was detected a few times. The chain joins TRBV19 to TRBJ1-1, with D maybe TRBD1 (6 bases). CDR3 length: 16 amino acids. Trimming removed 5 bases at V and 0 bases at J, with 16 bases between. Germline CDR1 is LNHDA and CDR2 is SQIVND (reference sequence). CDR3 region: CASSRRTEPVNTEAFF. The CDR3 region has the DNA TGTGCCAGTAGTCGTCGGACAGAGCCGGTGAACACTGAAGCTTTCTTT.

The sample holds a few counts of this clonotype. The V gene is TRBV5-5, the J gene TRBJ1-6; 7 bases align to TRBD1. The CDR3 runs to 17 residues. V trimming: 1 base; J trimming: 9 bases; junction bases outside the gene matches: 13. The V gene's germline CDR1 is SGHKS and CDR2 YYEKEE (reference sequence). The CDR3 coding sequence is TGTGCCAGCAGCTTGACCTCTCCGGGACAGAGCGGTTCACCCCTCCACTTT. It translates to CASSLTSPGQSGSPLHF.

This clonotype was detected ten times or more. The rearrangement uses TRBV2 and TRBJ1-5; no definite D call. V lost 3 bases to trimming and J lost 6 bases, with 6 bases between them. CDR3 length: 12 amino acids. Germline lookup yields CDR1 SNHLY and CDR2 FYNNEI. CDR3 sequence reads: CASSDSGQPQHF. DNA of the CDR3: TGTGCCAGCAGTGATAGTGGTCAGCCCCAGCATTTT.

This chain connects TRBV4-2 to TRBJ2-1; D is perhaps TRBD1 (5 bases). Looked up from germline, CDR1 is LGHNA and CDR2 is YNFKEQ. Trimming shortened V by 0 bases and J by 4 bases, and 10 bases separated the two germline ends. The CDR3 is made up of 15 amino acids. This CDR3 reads CASSQDQTAYNEQFF. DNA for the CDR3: TGTGCCAGCAGCCAAGATCAGACAGCTTACAATGAGCAGTTCTTC.

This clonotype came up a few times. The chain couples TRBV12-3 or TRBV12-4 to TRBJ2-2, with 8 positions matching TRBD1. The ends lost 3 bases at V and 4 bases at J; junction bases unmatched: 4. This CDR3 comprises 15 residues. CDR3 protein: CASSLGRGLTGELFF. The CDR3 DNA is TGTGCCAGCAGTTTGGGCAGGGGGCTCACCGGGGAGCTGTTTTTT.

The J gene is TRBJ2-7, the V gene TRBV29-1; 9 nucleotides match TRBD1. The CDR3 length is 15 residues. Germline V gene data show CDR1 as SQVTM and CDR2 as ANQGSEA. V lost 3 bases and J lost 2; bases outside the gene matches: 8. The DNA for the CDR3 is TGCAGCGTTGAGTTGGGACAGGGTGACCCCTACGAGCAGTACTTC. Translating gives CSVELGQGDPYEQYF.

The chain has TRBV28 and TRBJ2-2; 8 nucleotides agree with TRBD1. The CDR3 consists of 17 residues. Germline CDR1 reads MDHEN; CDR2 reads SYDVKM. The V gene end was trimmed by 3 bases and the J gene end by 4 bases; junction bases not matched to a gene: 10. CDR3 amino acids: CASSFPPGRGLTGELFF. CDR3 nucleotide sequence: TGTGCCAGCAGTTTTCCCCCTGGCAGGGGGCTCACCGGGGAGCTGTTTTTT.

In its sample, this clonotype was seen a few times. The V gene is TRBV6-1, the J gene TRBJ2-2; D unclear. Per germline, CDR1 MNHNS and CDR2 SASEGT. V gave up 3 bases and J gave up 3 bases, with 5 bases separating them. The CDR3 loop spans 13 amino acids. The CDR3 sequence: CASSDRHTGELFF. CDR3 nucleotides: TGTGCCAGCAGTGACAGACACACCGGGGAGCTGTTTTTT.

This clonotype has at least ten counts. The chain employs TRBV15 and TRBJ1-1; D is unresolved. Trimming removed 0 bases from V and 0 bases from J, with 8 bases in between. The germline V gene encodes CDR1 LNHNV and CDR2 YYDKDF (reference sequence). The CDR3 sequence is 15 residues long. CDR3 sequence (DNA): TGTGCCACCAGCAGAGATATAACGGTGAACACTGAAGCTTTCTTT. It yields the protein CATSRDITVNTEAFF.

The CDR3 loop reads CASKPDRISLGGYTF. The CDR3 DNA follows: TGTGCCAGCAAACCCGACAGGATATCTTTGGGGGGCTACACCTTC. J is TRBJ1-2 and V is TRBV27, with D perhaps TRBD1 (6 bases). Germline loops: CDR1 MNHEY, CDR2 SMNVEV (reference sequence). The CDR3 sequence is 15 residues long. Trimming shortened V by 7 bases and J by 8 bases, and 23 bases separated the two germline ends.

The CDR3, as DNA: TGTGCCAGCAGCAGTTTAGCGGACACAGATACGCAGTATTTT. Translated: CASSSLADTDTQYF. The rearrangement joins TRBV7-2 to TRBJ2-3; the D gene is possibly TRBD2 (6 bases). The CDR3 spans 14 residues. The V gene lost 5 bases and the J gene lost 2 bases, with 11 bases spanning the gap. Germline V gives CDR1 SGHTA, CDR2 FQGNSA.

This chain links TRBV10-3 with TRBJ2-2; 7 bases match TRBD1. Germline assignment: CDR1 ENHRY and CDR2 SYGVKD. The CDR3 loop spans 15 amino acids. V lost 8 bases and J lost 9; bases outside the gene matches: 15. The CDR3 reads CAIGRGGQALRELFF. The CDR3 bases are TGTGCCATCGGCAGAGGTGGACAGGCTTTACGGGAGCTGTTTTTT.

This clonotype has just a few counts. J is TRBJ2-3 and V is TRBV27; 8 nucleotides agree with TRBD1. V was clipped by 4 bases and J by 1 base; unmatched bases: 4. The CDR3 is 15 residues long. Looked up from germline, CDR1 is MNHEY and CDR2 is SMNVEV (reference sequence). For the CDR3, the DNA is TGTGCCAGCAGTTCGACAGGGGTTCGCACAGATACGCAGTATTTT. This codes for CASSSTGVRTDTQYF.